The 9 T cell receptor beta chains below all came from one sample that was sequenced in a study of blood T cell repertoires in COVID-19 (dated by TCRdb to 2020 to 2021). The library was obtained by the immunoSEQ multiplex PCR assay. TCRdb stores this immuneACCESS table with in-frame sequences only. Part of the clones is absent; in the studies checked, under half of the shortfall reflects unresolved V genes, and no reason is known for the rest. This sample gives under 200,000 clones in total; roughly nine tenths of them show up just once. Clones ranked in the top ten supply roughly 21% of the sample. The specimen sequenced was peripheral blood. The origin of the receptors is a man aged 60 to 69 with active or convalescent COVID-19.

This clone was detected only once. The CDR3 sequence is CSVMTGTGTEAFF. As DNA, the CDR3 is TGCAGCGTAATGACAGGTACGGGGACTGAAGCTTTCTTT. V is TRBV29-1 and J is TRBJ1-1; a weak D match, TRBD1 (6 bases). CDR3 length: 13 residues. Germline-derived CDR1 and CDR2 are SQVTM and ANQGSEA. Trimming shortened V by 6 bases and J by 5 bases, and 16 bases separated the two germline ends.

The chain uses TRBV9 and TRBJ1-1, with D tentatively TRBD1 (6 bases). Germline-derived CDR1 and CDR2 are SGDLS and YYNGEE. This CDR3 is built from 19 residues. V lost 4 bases, J lost 6 bases, and 31 bases lay in between. CDR3 sequence reads: CASSLWTRFHTQGQPEAFF. The CDR3 nucleotides read TGTGCCAGCAGCCTTTGGACTCGGTTTCATACACAGGGTCAGCCTGAAGCTTTCTTT.

This sequence joins TRBV7-9 and TRBJ2-5; 11 bases align to TRBD2. The V and J ends lost 5 bases and 2 bases, in that order; junction bases with no gene match: 7. Per germline, CDR1 SEHNR and CDR2 FQNEAQ (reference sequence). The CDR3 has 16 amino acids. The CDR3 is CASSPGTSGAQETQYF. The CDR3 region has the DNA TGTGCCAGCAGCCCAGGGACTAGCGGAGCGCAAGAGACCCAGTACTTC.

As regards this clone: Other DNA sequences in the same sample also yield this CDR3. V gene TRBV5-1 combines with J gene TRBJ1-4; 9 nucleotides line up with TRBD1. Germline V CDR1 and CDR2: SGHRS, YFSETQ. J was trimmed by 4 bases and V by 4 bases; bases with no gene match: 2. CDR3 size: 14 residues. CDR3 sequence reads: CASSLGQGNEKLFF. As DNA, the CDR3 is TGCGCCAGCAGCCTGGGACAGGGTAATGAAAAACTGTTTTTT.

The chain combines TRBV28 with TRBJ1-6, with 11 bases that match TRBD1. This CDR3 is 13 amino acids long. The junction had 3 bases not matched to a gene; V was cut back by 8 bases and J by 9 bases. Germline CDR1 MDHEN, CDR2 SYDVKM. The CDR3 here is CASLGTGGSPLHF. CDR3 nucleotide sequence: TGTGCCAGCCTCGGGACAGGGGGTTCACCCCTCCACTTT.

The J gene is TRBJ1-2, the V gene TRBV7-2; D not certain. Germline lookup yields CDR1 SGHTA and CDR2 FQGNSA. Trimming took 1 base from V and 8 from J, leaving 8 bases between them. This CDR3 contains 12 residues. The CDR3 reads CASSLGLEGYTF. The CDR3 nucleotides read TGTGCCAGCAGCTTAGGTTTAGAAGGCTACACCTTC.

This chain connects TRBV27 to TRBJ2-5; TRBD2 aligns across 8 bases. The length of the CDR3 is 14 residues. CDR1 is MNHEY, CDR2 SMNVEV, per germline (reference sequence). V shed 5 bases, J shed 5 bases, and the junction held 7 bases outside the gene matches. The DNA of the CDR3 is TGTGCCAGCAGTCCTAGACTAGCGTGGGAGACCCAGTACTTC. Translating gives CASSPRLAWETQYF.

The rearrangement uses TRBV5-5 and TRBJ1-6; TRBD1 aligns across 9 bases. With 4 bases clipped from V and 10 bases from J, the junction kept 6 bases outside the gene matches. The CDR3 covers 14 residues. From germline, CDR1 is SGHKS and CDR2 YYEKEE (reference sequence). CDR3 DNA sequence: TGTGCCAGCAGCCCGGGACAGGGTGACTCACCCCTCCACTTT. It specifies CASSPGQGDSPLHF.

The rearrangement joins TRBV27 to TRBJ2-1; 9 bases fit TRBD2. CDR1 is MNHEY and CDR2 is SMNVEV in the germline V gene (reference sequence). CDR3 length equals 18 residues. Trimming removed 2 bases from V and 7 bases from J; junction bases left unmatched: 15. The CDR3 here is CASSLKVTSGLKRNEQFF. CDR3 DNA: TGTGCCAGCAGTTTAAAAGTGACTAGCGGTCTGAAGCGGAATGAGCAGTTCTTC.